A single count supports the clone carrying this TCR beta chain. Antigen unknown. This sample is drawn from a study of shared clonotypes between healthy human individuals. Across the study: Three plates each covered CD4 naive and memory; CD8 naive two, CD8 memory one. General observations from the study: The four-donor shared clonotypes exceeded non-shared clonotypes in generation probability, with non-shared ones scoring lower.

V lost 2 bases, J lost 9 bases, and 15 bases lay in between. Germline lookup yields CDR1 MDHEN and CDR2 SYDVKM. CDR3 size: 14 residues. Repertoires were generated with immunoSEQ multiplex PCR, while TCRdb's copy carries only in-frame clones and drops some. The table shows approximately 1.9 million clones, with roughly 93% occurring only once. CD45RO negativity and positive selection for CCR7 defined naive CD8 cells, a population that excluded terminally differentiated effector memory CD45RA+ cells. Sequencing used naive CD8+ T cells from PBMCs. The rearrangement joins TRBV28 to TRBJ2-3; no clear D gene. The sequence came from a man between 18 and 29 years old in good health. Some clones in this sample may be carry-over from other donors' samples. The CDR3 sequence is CASSLVGVRPTQYF. The DNA of the CDR3 is TGTGCCAGCAGTTTAGTTGGAGTCCGCCCGACGCAGTATTTT.